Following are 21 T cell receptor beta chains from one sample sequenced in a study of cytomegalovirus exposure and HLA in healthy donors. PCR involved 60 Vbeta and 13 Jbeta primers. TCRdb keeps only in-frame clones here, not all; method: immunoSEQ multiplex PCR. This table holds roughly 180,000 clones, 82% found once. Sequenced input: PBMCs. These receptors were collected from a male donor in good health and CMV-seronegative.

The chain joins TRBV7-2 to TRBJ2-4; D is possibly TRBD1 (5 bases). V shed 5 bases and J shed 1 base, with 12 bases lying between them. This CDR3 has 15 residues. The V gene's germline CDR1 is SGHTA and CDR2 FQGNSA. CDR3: CASSLTRVAKNIQYF. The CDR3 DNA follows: TGTGCCAGCAGCCTTACCAGGGTGGCCAAAAACATTCAGTACTTC.

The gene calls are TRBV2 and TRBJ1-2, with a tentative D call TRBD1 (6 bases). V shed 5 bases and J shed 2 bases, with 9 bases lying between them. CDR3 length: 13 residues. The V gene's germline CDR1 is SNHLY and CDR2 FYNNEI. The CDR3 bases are TGTGCCAGCAGTAACAGGGAAAACTATGGCTACACCTTC. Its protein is CASSNRENYGYTF.

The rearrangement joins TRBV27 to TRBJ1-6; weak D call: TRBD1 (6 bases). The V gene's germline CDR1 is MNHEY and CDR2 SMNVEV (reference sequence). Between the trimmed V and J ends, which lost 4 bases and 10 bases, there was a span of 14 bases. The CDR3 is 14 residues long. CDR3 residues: CASSSRQARSPLHF. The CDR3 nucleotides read TGTGCCAGCAGTTCCAGACAGGCTAGATCACCCCTCCACTTT.

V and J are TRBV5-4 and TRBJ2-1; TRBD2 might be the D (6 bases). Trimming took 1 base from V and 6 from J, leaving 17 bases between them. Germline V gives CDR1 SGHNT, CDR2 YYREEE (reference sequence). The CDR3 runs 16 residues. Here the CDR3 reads CASSLTRLVRGNEQFF. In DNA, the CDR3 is TGTGCCAGCAGCTTGACCCGACTAGTTAGGGGCAATGAGCAGTTCTTC.

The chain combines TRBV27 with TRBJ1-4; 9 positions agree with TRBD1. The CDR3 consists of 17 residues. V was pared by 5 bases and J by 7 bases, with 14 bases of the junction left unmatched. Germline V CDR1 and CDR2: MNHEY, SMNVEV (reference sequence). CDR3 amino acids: CASSEGDRVAVGEKLFF. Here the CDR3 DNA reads TGTGCCAGCAGTGAGGGGGACAGGGTAGCTGTCGGTGAAAAACTGTTTTTT.

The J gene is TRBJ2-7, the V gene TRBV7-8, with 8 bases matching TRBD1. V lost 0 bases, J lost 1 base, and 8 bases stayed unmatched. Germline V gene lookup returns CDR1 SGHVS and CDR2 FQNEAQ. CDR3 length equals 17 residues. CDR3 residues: CASSLARTGLLSYEQYF. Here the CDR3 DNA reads TGTGCCAGCAGCTTAGCTCGGACAGGGTTGTTATCCTACGAGCAGTACTTC.

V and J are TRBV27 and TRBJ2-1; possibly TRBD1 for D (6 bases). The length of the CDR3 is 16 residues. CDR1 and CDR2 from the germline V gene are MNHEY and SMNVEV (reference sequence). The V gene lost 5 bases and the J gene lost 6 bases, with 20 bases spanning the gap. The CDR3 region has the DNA TGTGCCAGCAGTGGGGGCGCGGGCGAACAGAGCAATGAGCAGTTCTTC. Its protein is CASSGGAGEQSNEQFF.

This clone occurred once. The CDR3 is CASSVTSGGAPETQYF. The CDR3 coding sequence is TGTGCCAGCAGCGTGACTAGCGGGGGGGCCCCGGAGACCCAGTACTTC. The V and J genes are TRBV9 and TRBJ2-5, with 14 bases matching TRBD2. CDR1 is SGDLS and CDR2 is YYNGEE in the germline V gene. The CDR3 runs to 16 residues. Trimming cost V 2 bases and J 5 bases; bases outside gene matches: 5.

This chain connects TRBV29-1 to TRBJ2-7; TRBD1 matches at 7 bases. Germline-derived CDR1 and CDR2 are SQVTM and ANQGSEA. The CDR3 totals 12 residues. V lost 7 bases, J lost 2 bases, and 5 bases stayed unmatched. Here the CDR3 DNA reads TGCAGCGCTTCGGACAGGCCCTACGAGCAGTACTTC. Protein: CSASDRPYEQYF.

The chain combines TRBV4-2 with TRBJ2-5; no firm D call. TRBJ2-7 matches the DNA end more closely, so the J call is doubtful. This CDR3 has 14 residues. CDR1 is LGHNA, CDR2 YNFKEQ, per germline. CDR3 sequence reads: CASSHDLGSYEQYF. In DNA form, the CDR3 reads TGTGCCAGCAGCCACGACTTAGGCTCCTACGAGCAGTACTTC.

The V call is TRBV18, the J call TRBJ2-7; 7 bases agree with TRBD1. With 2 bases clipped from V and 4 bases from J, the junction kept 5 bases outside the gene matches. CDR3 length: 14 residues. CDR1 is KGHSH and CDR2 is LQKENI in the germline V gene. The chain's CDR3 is CASSPTTGYYEQYF. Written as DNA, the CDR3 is TGTGCCAGCTCACCAACGACAGGGTATTACGAGCAGTACTTC.

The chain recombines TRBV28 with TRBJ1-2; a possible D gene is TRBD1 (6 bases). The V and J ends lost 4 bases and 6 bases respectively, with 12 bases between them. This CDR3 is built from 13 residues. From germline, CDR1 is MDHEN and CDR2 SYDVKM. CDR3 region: CASSSGRGHGYTF. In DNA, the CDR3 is TGTGCCAGCAGTTCAGGCAGGGGACATGGCTACACCTTC.

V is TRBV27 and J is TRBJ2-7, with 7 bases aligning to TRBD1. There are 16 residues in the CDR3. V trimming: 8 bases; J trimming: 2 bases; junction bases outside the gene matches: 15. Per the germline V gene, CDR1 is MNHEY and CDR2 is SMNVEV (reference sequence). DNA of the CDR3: TGTGCCAGCCGAAACCGTACAGGGGCTAGGACCTACGAGCAGTACTTC. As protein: CASRNRTGARTYEQYF.

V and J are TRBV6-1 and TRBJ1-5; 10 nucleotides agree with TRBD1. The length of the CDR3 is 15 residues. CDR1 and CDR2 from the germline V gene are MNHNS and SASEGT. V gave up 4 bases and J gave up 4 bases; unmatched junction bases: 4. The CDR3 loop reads CASSARDRGNQPQHF. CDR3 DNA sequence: TGTGCCAGCAGTGCCCGGGACAGGGGAAATCAGCCCCAGCATTTT.

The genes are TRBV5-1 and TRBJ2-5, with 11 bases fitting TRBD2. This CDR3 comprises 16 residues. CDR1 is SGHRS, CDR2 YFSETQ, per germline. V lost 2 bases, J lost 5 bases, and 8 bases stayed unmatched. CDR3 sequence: CASSFTTSGSLETQYF. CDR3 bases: TGCGCCAGCAGCTTTACAACTAGCGGGAGTTTGGAGACCCAGTACTTC.

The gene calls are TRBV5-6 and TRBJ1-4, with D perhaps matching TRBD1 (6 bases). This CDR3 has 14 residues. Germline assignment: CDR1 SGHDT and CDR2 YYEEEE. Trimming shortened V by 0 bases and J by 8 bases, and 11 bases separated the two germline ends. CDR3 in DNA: TGTGCCAGCAGCTTGGGCGCAGGGGAAGAAAAACTGTTTTTT. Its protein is CASSLGAGEEKLFF.

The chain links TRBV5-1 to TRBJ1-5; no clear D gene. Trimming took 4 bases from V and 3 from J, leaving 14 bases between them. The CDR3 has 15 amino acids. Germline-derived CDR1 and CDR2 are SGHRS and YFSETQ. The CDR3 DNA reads TGCGCCAGCAGCCCCCTCGGAGGGAACAATCAGCCCCAGCATTTT. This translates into CASSPLGGNNQPQHF.

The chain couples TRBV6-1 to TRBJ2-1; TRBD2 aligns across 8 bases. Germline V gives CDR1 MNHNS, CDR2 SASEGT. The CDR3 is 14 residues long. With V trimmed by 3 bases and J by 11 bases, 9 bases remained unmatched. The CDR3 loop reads CASSDYSTGGQQFF. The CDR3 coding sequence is TGTGCCAGCAGTGATTACTCGACGGGGGGGCAGCAGTTCTTC.

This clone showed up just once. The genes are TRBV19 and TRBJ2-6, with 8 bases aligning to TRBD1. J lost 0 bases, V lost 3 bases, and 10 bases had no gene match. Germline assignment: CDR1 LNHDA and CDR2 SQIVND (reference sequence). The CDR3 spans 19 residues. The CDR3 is CASSIPTGVGNSGANVLTF. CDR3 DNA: TGTGCCAGTAGTATCCCGACAGGGGTGGGCAACTCTGGGGCCAACGTCCTGACTTTC. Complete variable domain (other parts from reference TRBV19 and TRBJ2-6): DGGITQSPKYLFRKEGQNVTLSCEQNLNHDAMYWYRQDPGQGLRLIYYSQIVNDFQKGDIAEGYSVSREKKESFPLTVTSAQKNPTAFYLCASSIPTGVGNSGANVLTFGAGSRLTVL.

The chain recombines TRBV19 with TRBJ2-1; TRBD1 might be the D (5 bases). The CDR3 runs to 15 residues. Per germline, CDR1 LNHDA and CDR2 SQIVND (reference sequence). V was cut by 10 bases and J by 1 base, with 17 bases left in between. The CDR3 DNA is TGTGCCACAGGAGATACGCGGACATCCTACAATGAGCAGTTCTTC. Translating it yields CATGDTRTSYNEQFF.

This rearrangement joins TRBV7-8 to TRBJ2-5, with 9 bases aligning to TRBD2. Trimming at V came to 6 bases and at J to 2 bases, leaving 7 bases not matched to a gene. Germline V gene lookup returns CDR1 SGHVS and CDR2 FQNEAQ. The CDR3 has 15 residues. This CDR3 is CASSPQRGVQETQYF. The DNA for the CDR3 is TGTGCCAGCAGTCCCCAGCGGGGGGTACAAGAGACCCAGTACTTC.